This paragraph covers one T cell receptor (beta chain) sequence. Mismatch with germline at one junction end may stem from a read error. These data originate in a study of cytotoxic CD8 clonotypes in ibrutinib-treated CLL. In germline, CDR1 is LNHDA, CDR2 SQIVND (reference sequence). The CDR3 contains 10 residues. The assay was immunoSEQ multiplex PCR, and TCRdb's table has in-frame clones only and misses some. The profile covers 300,000 to 400,000 clones, with 67% appearing a single time and around 6.3% taken by the ten largest. The chain recombines TRBV19 with TRBJ1-2; TRBD1 matches at 7 bases. The sequence derives from a human donor with chronic lymphocytic leukemia. The sequenced sample was PBMCs, obtained after 36 months of ibrutinib treatment. Here the CDR3 reads CASTLDRRNF. CDR3 bases: TGTGCCAGTACCTTGGACAGGCGCAACTTC. The full variable domain, completed using reference TRBV19 and TRBJ1-2, is DGGITQSPKYLFRKEGQNVTLSCEQNLNHDAMYWYRQDPGQGLRLIYYSQIVNDFQKGDIAEGYSVSREKKESFPLTVTSAQKNPTAFYLCASTLDRRNFGSGTRLTVV.